A single sample is the source of the 10 T cell receptor beta chains below, sequenced in a study of technical replicates of blood from a few donors. Assay used: immunoSEQ multiplex PCR; TCRdb lists only in-frame clones, some missing. The sample lists about 75,000 clones, about 92% occurring once. The sample taken for sequencing was T cells isolated from PBMCs. These receptors were taken from a human donor in good health.

The rearrangement joins TRBV7-3 to TRBJ2-1, with D possibly TRBD2 on 5 matching bases. The CDR3 runs 13 residues. V lost 5 bases and J lost 10, with 15 bases in between. Germline V lookup: CDR1 SGHTA, CDR2 FQGTGA. This CDR3 is CASSRIETGEQFF. The CDR3 DNA follows: TGTGCCAGCAGCCGAATAGAAACGGGGGAGCAGTTCTTC.

V is TRBV15 and J is TRBJ2-7; 7 nucleotides align to TRBD1. This CDR3 has 13 residues. J gave up 3 bases and V 7 bases, and 6 bases lay outside the gene matches. Germline CDR1 and CDR2: LNHNV and YYDKDF (reference sequence). The CDR3, as DNA: TGTGCCACCACACAGGGGAATGTCTACGAGCAGTACTTC. It translates to CATTQGNVYEQYF.

The CDR3 nucleotides read TGCGCCAGCAGCCGCGTGGGGGCCAGTGTAGCCAAAAACATTCAGTACTTC. Protein sequence: CASSRVGASVAKNIQYF. The V and J genes are TRBV4-1 and TRBJ2-4; D may be TRBD1 (6 bases). Between the trimmed V and J ends, which lost 4 bases and 0 bases, there was a span of 16 bases. Germline V gene lookup returns CDR1 MGHRA and CDR2 YSYEKL. The CDR3 length is 17 residues.

This chain links TRBV27 with TRBJ1-2; no definite D call. Germline assignment: CDR1 MNHEY and CDR2 SMNVEV (reference sequence). This CDR3 comprises 15 residues. V gave up 4 bases and J gave up 10 bases, with 22 bases separating them. DNA of the CDR3: TGTGCCAGCAGTTCCCCTGACGGGGTAAAAGGGTCCTACACCTTC. This translates into CASSSPDGVKGSYTF.

The rearrangement links TRBV4-3 to TRBJ1-3; D is unresolved. Trimming pared 0 bases from V and 4 bases from J, leaving 4 bases between. The CDR3 is made up of 13 amino acids. In germline, CDR1 is LGHNA, CDR2 YSLEER. CDR3 residues: CASSQDRGNTIYF. The CDR3 DNA is TGCGCCAGCAGCCAAGATAGAGGAAACACCATATATTTT.

The V and J genes are TRBV18 and TRBJ1-1, with D perhaps matching TRBD1 (6 bases). The germline CDR1 and CDR2 sequences are KGHSH and LQKENI. This CDR3 spans 15 amino acids. V lost 3 bases to trimming and J lost 5 bases, with 16 bases between them. This CDR3 is CASSPEQGKRTEAFF. Written as DNA, the CDR3 is TGTGCCAGCTCACCTGAACAGGGTAAGCGGACTGAAGCTTTCTTT.

The gene calls are TRBV9 and TRBJ1-2; 7 bases line up with TRBD1. CDR1 and CDR2 (germline): SGDLS, YYNGEE. This CDR3 is built from 14 residues. V dropped 0 bases and J dropped 9; count of bases not matched to a gene: 8. DNA for the CDR3: TGTGCCAGCAGCGTAGAGGTAGGGGACAGCAGCTACACCTTC. Residues: CASSVEVGDSSYTF.

This chain links TRBV6-5 with TRBJ2-7; D is uncertain. Trimming removed 0 bases from V and 7 bases from J, with 7 bases in between. Germline loops: CDR1 MNHEY, CDR2 SVGAGI. There are 12 residues in the CDR3. DNA for the CDR3: TGTGCCAGCAGTTACTCGTCTAGGGAGCAGTACTTC. Protein: CASSYSSREQYF.

This sequence joins TRBV5-4 and TRBJ2-7; no definite D call. This CDR3 has 13 residues. Germline CDR1 reads SGHNT; CDR2 reads YYREEE (reference sequence). V gave up 4 bases and J gave up 10 bases, with 18 bases separating them. The CDR3 sequence is CASSQWSTPEQYF. The CDR3 bases are TGTGCCAGCAGCCAATGGTCCACTCCCGAACAGTACTTC.

This clone was detected only once. This rearrangement joins TRBV19 to TRBJ1-3; 7 bases align to TRBD1. The CDR3 consists of 15 residues. Per the germline V gene, CDR1 is LNHDA and CDR2 is SQIVND (reference sequence). Germline trimming cut 7 bases from V and 4 bases from J; bases unmatched to any gene: 10. For the CDR3, the DNA is TGTGCCAGTACTCGTAGTGGAGGGGGCGGAAACACCATATATTTT. Translated, it gives CASTRSGGGGNTIYF.